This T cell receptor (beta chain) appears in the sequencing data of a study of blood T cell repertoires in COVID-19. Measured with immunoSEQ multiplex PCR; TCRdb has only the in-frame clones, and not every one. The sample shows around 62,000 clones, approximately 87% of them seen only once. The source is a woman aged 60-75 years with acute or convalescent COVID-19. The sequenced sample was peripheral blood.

DNA for the CDR3: TGTGCCAGCAGGGAAACAGGGAACACTGAAGCTTTCTTT. Translated: CASRETGNTEAFF. The genes are TRBV6-4 and TRBJ1-1; D is perhaps TRBD1 (5 bases). The ends were cut back, 6 bases at V and 1 base at J, with 9 bases in the middle. Germline V lookup: CDR1 MRHNA, CDR2 SNTAGT. The CDR3 spans 13 residues.